The rows below give T cell receptor beta chains drawn from one sample of a study of CD8+ T cells in alopecia areata. Data came from immunoSEQ multiplex PCR; TCRdb stores just in-frame clones and leaves some out. This table has hundreds of thousands of clones, under 80% appearing once. This specimen consisted of CD4+ T cells sorted from blood, obtained at week 0. The origin of the receptors is a human donor with alopecia areata. Each CDR3 is given with its conserved first and last residue. A D gene is named only where the DNA matches it firmly. Not every row has a clone size; where given, it reads once, few, many or a size class.

clone size: -
V gene: TRBV7-9
D gene: -
J gene: TRBJ1-1
CDR3 DNA: TGTGCCAGCAGCTTCGGAGGGAACACTGAAGCTTTCTTT
CDR3 protein: CASSFGGNTEAFF

clone size: -
V gene: TRBV30
D gene: -
J gene: TRBJ2-1
CDR3 DNA: TGTGCCTGGAATGATGGGTATGAGCAGTTCTTC
CDR3 protein: CAWNDGYEQFF

clone size: -
V gene: TRBV30
D gene: -
J gene: TRBJ1-2
CDR3 DNA: TGTGCCTGGAAGGGGAGGCACGCCAACTATGGCTACACCTTC
CDR3 protein: CAWKGRHANYGYTF

clone size: -
V gene: TRBV19
D gene: -
J gene: TRBJ1-5
CDR3 DNA: TGTGCCAGTAGTATAGAAAGCAATCAGCCCCAGCATTTT
CDR3 protein: CASSIESNQPQHF

clone size: -
V gene: TRBV6-5
D gene: -
J gene: TRBJ1-5
CDR3 DNA: TGTGCCAGCGGCATGGGGGCTCAGCCCCAGCATTTT
CDR3 protein: CASGMGAQPQHF

clone size: few
V gene: TRBV5-1
D gene: -
J gene: TRBJ2-7
CDR3 DNA: TGCGCCAGCAGCTTGGAAGGTGTTTCCTACGAGCAGTACTTC
CDR3 protein: CASSLEGVSYEQYF

clone size: -
V gene: TRBV19
D gene: -
J gene: TRBJ2-5
CDR3 DNA: TGTGCCAGTAGTATTTCCCGGAACGGGGAGACCCAGTACTTC
CDR3 protein: CASSISRNGETQYF

clone size: -
V gene: TRBV7-3
D gene: -
J gene: TRBJ2-3
CDR3 DNA: TGTGCCAGCAGCACGCGACGGAGGGATACGCAGTATTTT
CDR3 protein: CASSTRRRDTQYF

clone size: -
V gene: TRBV4-2
D gene: TRBD2
J gene: TRBJ2-3
CDR3 DNA: TGTGCCAGCAGCCAAGATTCGCGGGGGAGCCGCACAGATACGCAGTATTTT
CDR3 protein: CASSQDSRGSRTDTQYF

clone size: -
V gene: TRBV9
D gene: -
J gene: TRBJ2-1
CDR3 DNA: TGTGCCAGCACCCTAAACGCAGGGGAAGTCGATGAGCAGTTCTTC
CDR3 protein: CASTLNAGEVDEQFF

clone size: many
V gene: TRBV7-9
D gene: -
J gene: TRBJ2-3
CDR3 DNA: TGTGCCAGCAGCTCGAGACTAGAAAGCACAGATACGCAGTATTTT
CDR3 protein: CASSSRLESTDTQYF

clone size: few
V gene: TRBV29-1
D gene: -
J gene: TRBJ1-1
CDR3 DNA: TGCAGCGTTGAACGGAGCATGAACACTGAAGCTTTCTTT
CDR3 protein: CSVERSMNTEAFF

clone size: -
V gene: TRBV4-2
D gene: -
J gene: TRBJ2-3
CDR3 DNA: TGTGCCAGCAGCCAAGTCGGTCCAAGCACAGATACGCAGTATTTT
CDR3 protein: CASSQVGPSTDTQYF

clone size: -
V gene: TRBV29-1
D gene: -
J gene: TRBJ1-1
CDR3 DNA: TGCAGCGTTGATCCGAGGGCCACTGAAGCTTTCTTT
CDR3 protein: CSVDPRATEAFF

clone size: -
V gene: TRBV7-2
D gene: TRBD1
J gene: TRBJ2-2
CDR3 DNA: TGTGCCAGCAGCTCCCTCGGACAGGGGGCCGGGGAGCTGTTTTTT
CDR3 protein: CASSSLGQGAGELFF

clone size: -
V gene: TRBV12-5
D gene: TRBD1
J gene: TRBJ2-7
CDR3 DNA: TGTGCTAGTGGTTTGGGACAGGGGGTCTCCTACGAGCAGTACTTC
CDR3 protein: CASGLGQGVSYEQYF

clone size: -
V gene: TRBV29-1
D gene: -
J gene: TRBJ2-7
CDR3 DNA: TGCAGCGTTGGACAGTCCTCCTACGAGCAGTACTTC
CDR3 protein: CSVGQSSYEQYF

clone size: few
V gene: TRBV27
D gene: -
J gene: TRBJ2-3
CDR3 DNA: TGTGCCAGCAGTCCATCTTTAGGGCCATACACGCAGTATTTT
CDR3 protein: CASSPSLGPYTQYF

clone size: -
V gene: TRBV5-1
D gene: -
J gene: TRBJ2-7
CDR3 DNA: TGCGCCAGCAGGCCCCGGGAATCGGACGAGCAGTACTTC
CDR3 protein: CASRPRESDEQYF

clone size: few
V gene: TRBV29-1
D gene: TRBD1
J gene: TRBJ2-5
CDR3 DNA: TGCAGCGTGAGGGGGGTCCCGGGACAGGGGGAGACCCAGTACTTC
CDR3 protein: CSVRGVPGQGETQYF

clone size: -
V gene: TRBV30
D gene: -
J gene: TRBJ2-7
CDR3 DNA: TGTGCCTGGAGTCCGCAATCCTACGAGCAGTACTTC
CDR3 protein: CAWSPQSYEQYF

clone size: few
V gene: TRBV29-1
D gene: TRBD1
J gene: TRBJ2-7
CDR3 DNA: TGCAGCGTTGCCGGCCGGGACAGGGGGCCGTACGAGCAGTACTTC
CDR3 protein: CSVAGRDRGPYEQYF

clone size: -
V gene: TRBV11-2
D gene: -
J gene: TRBJ2-1
CDR3 DNA: TGTGCCAGCAGCTTACTAGCGACCTCCTACAATGAGCAGTTCTTC
CDR3 protein: CASSLLATSYNEQFF

clone size: once
V gene: TRBV25-1
D gene: TRBD1
J gene: TRBJ1-6
CDR3 DNA: TGTGCCGCACAGGGGGCGCGGGGTTCACCCCTCCACTTT
CDR3 protein: CAAQGARGSPLHF

clone size: -
V gene: TRBV4-2
D gene: -
J gene: TRBJ2-2
CDR3 DNA: TGTGCCAGCAGCCTGGTTAGCTCTGGCGGGGAGCTGTTTTTT
CDR3 protein: CASSLVSSGGELFF

clone size: -
V gene: TRBV29-1
D gene: -
J gene: TRBJ2-7
CDR3 DNA: TGCAGCGTGCGGGACAGTTCCTACGAGCAGTACTTC
CDR3 protein: CSVRDSSYEQYF

clone size: few
V gene: TRBV10-3
D gene: -
J gene: TRBJ1-6
CDR3 DNA: TGTGCCATCAGATCCTCCGGTGATCATTCACCCCTCCACTTT
CDR3 protein: CAIRSSGDHSPLHF

clone size: -
V gene: TRBV10-3
D gene: -
J gene: TRBJ1-5
CDR3 DNA: TGTGCCATCAGTGGACGGGAGGGACAGCCCCAGCATTTT
CDR3 protein: CAISGREGQPQHF

clone size: -
V gene: TRBV7-3
D gene: TRBD2
J gene: TRBJ2-3
CDR3 DNA: TGTGCCAGCAGCTTAGGACTAGCTCCAGATACGCAGTATTTT
CDR3 protein: CASSLGLAPDTQYF

clone size: -
V gene: TRBV15
D gene: TRBD1
J gene: TRBJ2-6
CDR3 DNA: TGTGCCACCGGACAAGGACAGGGGAGAGTCCTGACTTTC
CDR3 protein: CATGQGQGRVLTF

clone size: few
V gene: TRBV30
D gene: -
J gene: TRBJ2-7
CDR3 DNA: TGTGCCTGGGGCGCTTACGAGCAGTACTTC
CDR3 protein: CAWGAYEQYF

clone size: -
V gene: TRBV30
D gene: -
J gene: TRBJ2-7
CDR3 DNA: TGTGCCTGGAGTGTACTAACTTACGAGCAGTACTTC
CDR3 protein: CAWSVLTYEQYF

clone size: -
V gene: TRBV29-1
D gene: -
J gene: TRBJ2-2
CDR3 DNA: TGCAGCGTTGTTTCAGGGACCGGGGAGCTGTTTTTT
CDR3 protein: CSVVSGTGELFF

clone size: -
V gene: TRBV5-4
D gene: -
J gene: TRBJ2-6
CDR3 DNA: TGTGCCAGCAGTTCAGACGGCTCTGGGGCCAACGTCCTGACTTTC
CDR3 protein: CASSSDGSGANVLTF

clone size: -
V gene: TRBV5-4
D gene: -
J gene: TRBJ1-2
CDR3 DNA: TGTGCCAGCAGCCCGGACATAAACTATGGCTACACCTTC
CDR3 protein: CASSPDINYGYTF

clone size: -
V gene: TRBV9
D gene: -
J gene: TRBJ1-2
CDR3 DNA: TGTGCCAGCAGCTCCCGCAACTCCCCCGGCTACACCTTC
CDR3 protein: CASSSRNSPGYTF

clone size: -
V gene: TRBV15
D gene: TRBD2
J gene: TRBJ2-7
CDR3 DNA: TGTGCCACCAGCAGGGCAGCGGGGGGCGCGGACGAGCAGTACTTC
CDR3 protein: CATSRAAGGADEQYF

clone size: -
V gene: TRBV30
D gene: -
J gene: TRBJ2-1
CDR3 DNA: TGTGCCTGGAGCAACCTCGGGGGCCTCTCCTACAATGAGCAGTTCTTC
CDR3 protein: CAWSNLGGLSYNEQFF

clone size: -
V gene: TRBV14
D gene: TRBD1
J gene: TRBJ2-7
CDR3 DNA: TGTGCCAGCAGCCAAGGCTGGACAGGGGCCGGGTACGAGCAGTACTTC
CDR3 protein: CASSQGWTGAGYEQYF

clone size: -
V gene: TRBV29-1
D gene: TRBD2
J gene: TRBJ2-5
CDR3 DNA: TGCAGCGTTGACCCTGCGAGCAGGCCTAGCGGGGGGGAAGAGACCCAGTACTTC
CDR3 protein: CSVDPASRPSGGEETQYF

clone size: -
V gene: TRBV29-1
D gene: -
J gene: TRBJ1-1
CDR3 DNA: TGCAGCGTTGAGGAGGGTTCGAACACTGAAGCTTTCTTT
CDR3 protein: CSVEEGSNTEAFF

clone size: few
V gene: TRBV30
D gene: -
J gene: TRBJ1-3
CDR3 DNA: TGTGCCTGGACCCCCGACTGGAGCTCTGGAAACACCATATATTTT
CDR3 protein: CAWTPDWSSGNTIYF

clone size: -
V gene: TRBV7-9
D gene: -
J gene: TRBJ2-1
CDR3 DNA: TGTGCCAGCAGCCCTCTACGGGGGGCGCCCCTGGATGAGCAGTTCTTC
CDR3 protein: CASSPLRGAPLDEQFF

clone size: few
V gene: TRBV29-1
D gene: -
J gene: TRBJ2-5
CDR3 DNA: TGCAGCGTTGATATCACAGCTCAAGAGACCCAGTACTTC
CDR3 protein: CSVDITAQETQYF

clone size: once
V gene: TRBV29-1
D gene: TRBD1
J gene: TRBJ2-3
CDR3 DNA: TGCAGCGTCGGAGCCGGGACAGGGGGCACAGATACGCAGTATTTT
CDR3 protein: CSVGAGTGGTDTQYF

clone size: -
V gene: TRBV29-1
D gene: -
J gene: TRBJ2-7
CDR3 DNA: TGCAGCATATTTGGGGGACATTCCTACGAGCAGTACTTC
CDR3 protein: CSIFGGHSYEQYF

clone size: few
V gene: TRBV6-6
D gene: -
J gene: TRBJ2-7
CDR3 DNA: TGTGCCAGCTCCTACAGCTCCTACGAGCAGTACTTC
CDR3 protein: CASSYSSYEQYF

clone size: -
V gene: TRBV29-1
D gene: -
J gene: TRBJ2-5
CDR3 DNA: TGCAGCGTTCAGGACCAAGAGACCCAGTACTTC
CDR3 protein: CSVQDQETQYF

clone size: few
V gene: TRBV7-2
D gene: TRBD2
J gene: TRBJ2-3
CDR3 DNA: TGTGCCAGCAGCTTAGCGGGACTAGCGGCCGGAGATACGCAGTATTTT
CDR3 protein: CASSLAGLAAGDTQYF

clone size: -
V gene: TRBV7-7
D gene: -
J gene: TRBJ2-2
CDR3 DNA: TGTGCTAGCAGCTTACGTCCAGGGTCCACCGGGGAGCTGTTTTTT
CDR3 protein: CASSLRPGSTGELFF

clone size: once
V gene: TRBV30
D gene: -
J gene: TRBJ1-1
CDR3 DNA: TGTGCCTGGGTTGATATCCGACGGACTGAAGCTTTCTTT
CDR3 protein: CAWVDIRRTEAFF

clone size: once
V gene: TRBV30
D gene: TRBD1
J gene: TRBJ2-1
CDR3 DNA: TGTGCCTTTAATTTTGGACAGGGGGGCAATGAGCAGTTCTTC
CDR3 protein: CAFNFGQGGNEQFF

clone size: -
V gene: TRBV6-5
D gene: -
J gene: TRBJ1-2
CDR3 DNA: TGTGCCAGCAGGACAGGCCTCAACTATGGCTACACCTTC
CDR3 protein: CASRTGLNYGYTF

clone size: -
V gene: TRBV30
D gene: -
J gene: TRBJ2-6
CDR3 DNA: TGTGCCTCGGGTAGGGGGGCCAACGTCCTGACTTTC
CDR3 protein: CASGRGANVLTF

clone size: -
V gene: TRBV2
D gene: TRBD1
J gene: TRBJ1-5
CDR3 DNA: TGTGCCAGCAGTGAACTACAGGGGCCAAGCAATCAGCCCCAGCATTTT
CDR3 protein: CASSELQGPSNQPQHF

clone size: -
V gene: TRBV6-6
D gene: -
J gene: TRBJ2-7
CDR3 DNA: TGTGCCAGCAGTACAAGCTCCTACGAGCAGTACTTC
CDR3 protein: CASSTSSYEQYF

clone size: -
V gene: TRBV18
D gene: -
J gene: TRBJ1-4
CDR3 DNA: TGTGCCAGCTCACGGGAACGACAGGAAACTAATGAAAAACTGTTTTTT
CDR3 protein: CASSRERQETNEKLFF

clone size: -
V gene: TRBV14
D gene: TRBD2
J gene: TRBJ2-3
CDR3 DNA: TGTGCCAGCAGCCAGCGGGAGGATTGGGCAGATACGCAGTATTTT
CDR3 protein: CASSQREDWADTQYF

clone size: -
V gene: TRBV15
D gene: -
J gene: TRBJ2-5
CDR3 DNA: TGTCACCGGGACCGAGGCCGGGGCCCGAGACAAGAGACCCAGTACTTC
CDR3 protein: CHRDRGRGPRQETQYF